The table lists the clone carrying this T cell receptor (beta chain) with many counts. The record originates from a study of CD8 T cells in ankylosing spondylitis. CDR1 MGHDK and CDR2 SYGVNS come from the germline V gene. Trimming pared 6 bases from V and 5 bases from J, leaving 15 bases between. The CDR3 sequence is 14 residues long. TCRdb called the 5' RACE reads again in MiXCR, with one record for every CDR3 protein. Seen here are around 130,000 distinct CDR3 sequences, about 6.4% observed once, and the top ten hold more than 9%. The sample taken for sequencing was blood, either unsorted or a sorted T cell fraction (not recorded which). The chain couples TRBV25-1 to TRBJ2-3, with D tentatively TRBD1 or TRBD2 (7 bases each). The TCR comes from a male donor with ankylosing spondylitis or in good health (not recorded which). CDR3 sequence reads: CASRKTGEGDTQYF. The DNA of the CDR3 is TGTGCCAGCAGAAAAACAGGGGAGGGAGATACGCAGTATTTT.